Below, one TCR beta chain is given with its context. Its antigen is undetermined. At one end the junction does not follow the germline gene, possibly because of a read error. TCRdb reprocessed the 5' RACE reads via MiXCR and lists one record per CDR3 protein. The sample lists 1.5 million to 2 million distinct CDR3 sequences; less than 40% were seen once. This record belongs to a study of identical twins. Study results and caveats: Recombination models fit unrelated individuals' TCR alpha sharing but underestimated twins'.

This clonotype was obtained from a newborn girl in good health. The sample was cord blood.

The CDR3 DNA is TGTGCCACCAGGGGCGGCGAAAACACTAAAGCTTTCTTT. Protein product: CATRGGENTKAFF. This chain uses TRBV24-1 with TRBJ1-1; no clear D gene. Looked up from germline, CDR1 is KGHDR and CDR2 is SFDVKD. The CDR3 totals 13 residues.